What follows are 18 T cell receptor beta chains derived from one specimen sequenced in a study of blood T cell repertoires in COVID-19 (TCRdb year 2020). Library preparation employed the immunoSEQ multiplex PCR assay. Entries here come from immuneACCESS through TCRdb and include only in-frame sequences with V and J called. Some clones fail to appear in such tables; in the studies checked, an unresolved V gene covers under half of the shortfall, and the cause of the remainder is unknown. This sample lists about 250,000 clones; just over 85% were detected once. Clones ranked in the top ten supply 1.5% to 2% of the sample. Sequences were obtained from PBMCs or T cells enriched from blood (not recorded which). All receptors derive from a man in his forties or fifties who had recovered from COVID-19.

The CDR3 here is CASIREGNEQYF. CDR3 nucleotide sequence: TGTGCCAGCATTCGCGAGGGAAACGAGCAGTACTTC. The rearrangement uses TRBV2 and TRBJ2-7; TRBD2 might be the D (5 bases). CDR3 length equals 12 residues. Deletions cut 7 bases from V and 5 bases from J, with 12 bases between. The germline CDR1 and CDR2 sequences are SNHLY and FYNNEI.

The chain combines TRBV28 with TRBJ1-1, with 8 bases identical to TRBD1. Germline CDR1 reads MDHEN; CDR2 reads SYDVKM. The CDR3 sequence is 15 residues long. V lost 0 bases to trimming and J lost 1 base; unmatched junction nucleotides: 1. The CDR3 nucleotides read TGTGCCAGCAGTTTATGGACAGGGGCGAACACTGAAGCTTTCTTT. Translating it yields CASSLWTGANTEAFF.

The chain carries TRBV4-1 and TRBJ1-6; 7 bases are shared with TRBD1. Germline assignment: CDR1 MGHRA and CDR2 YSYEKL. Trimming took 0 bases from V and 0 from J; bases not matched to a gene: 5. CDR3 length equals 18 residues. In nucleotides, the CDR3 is TGCGCCAGCAGCCAAGAATTCTGGGACAGCTCCTATAATTCACCCCTCCACTTT. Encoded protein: CASSQEFWDSSYNSPLHF.

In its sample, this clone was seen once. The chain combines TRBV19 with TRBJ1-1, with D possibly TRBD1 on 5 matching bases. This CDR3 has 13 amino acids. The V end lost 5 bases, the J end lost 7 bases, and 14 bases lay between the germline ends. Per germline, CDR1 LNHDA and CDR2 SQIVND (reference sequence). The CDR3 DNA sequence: TGTGCCAGTAGTCGAGTTGACAGTGATGAAGCTTTCTTT. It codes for CASSRVDSDEAFF.

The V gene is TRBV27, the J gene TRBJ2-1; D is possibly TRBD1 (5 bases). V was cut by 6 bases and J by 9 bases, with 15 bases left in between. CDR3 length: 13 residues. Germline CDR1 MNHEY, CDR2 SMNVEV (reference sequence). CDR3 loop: CASRMGSRGEQFF. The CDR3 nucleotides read TGTGCCAGCAGAATGGGTAGTAGGGGTGAGCAGTTCTTC.

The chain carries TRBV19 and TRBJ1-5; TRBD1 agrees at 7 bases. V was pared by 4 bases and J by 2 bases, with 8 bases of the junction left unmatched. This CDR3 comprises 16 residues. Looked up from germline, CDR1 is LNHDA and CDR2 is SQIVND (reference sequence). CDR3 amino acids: CASSTRGDRGNQPQHF. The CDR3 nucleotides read TGTGCCAGTAGTACCAGGGGAGACAGGGGCAATCAGCCCCAGCATTTT.

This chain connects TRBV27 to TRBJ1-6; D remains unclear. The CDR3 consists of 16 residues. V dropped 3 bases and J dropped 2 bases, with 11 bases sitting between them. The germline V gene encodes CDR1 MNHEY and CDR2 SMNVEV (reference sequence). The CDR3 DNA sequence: TGTGCCAGCAGTTTTATGGAGGGCCCCTATAATTCACCCCTCCACTTT. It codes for CASSFMEGPYNSPLHF.

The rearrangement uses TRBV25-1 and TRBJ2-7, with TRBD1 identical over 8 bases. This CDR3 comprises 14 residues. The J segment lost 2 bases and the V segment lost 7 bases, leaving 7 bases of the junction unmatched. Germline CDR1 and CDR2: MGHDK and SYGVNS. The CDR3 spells CASTSGQGAYEQYF. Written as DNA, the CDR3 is TGTGCCAGCACGAGTGGACAGGGAGCCTACGAGCAGTACTTC.

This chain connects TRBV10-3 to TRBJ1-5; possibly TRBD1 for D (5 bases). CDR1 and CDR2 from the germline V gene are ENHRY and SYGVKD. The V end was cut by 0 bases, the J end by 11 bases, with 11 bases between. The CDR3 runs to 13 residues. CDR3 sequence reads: CAISESGALTQHF. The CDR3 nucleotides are TGTGCCATCAGTGAGTCAGGGGCCTTGACCCAGCATTTT.

CDR3 sequence: CSGGTGNGYTF. CDR3 DNA sequence: TGCAGTGGTGGGACAGGGAATGGCTACACCTTC. This rearrangement joins TRBV20-1 to TRBJ1-2; 9 bases match TRBD1. The CDR3 length is 11 residues. Germline lookup yields CDR1 DFQATT and CDR2 SNEGSKA (reference sequence). Germline trimming cut 7 bases from V and 6 bases from J; bases unmatched to any gene: 3.

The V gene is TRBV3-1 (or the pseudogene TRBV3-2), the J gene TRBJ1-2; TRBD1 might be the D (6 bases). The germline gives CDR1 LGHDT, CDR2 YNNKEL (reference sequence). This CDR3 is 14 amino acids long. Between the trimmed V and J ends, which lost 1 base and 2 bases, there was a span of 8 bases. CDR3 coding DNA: TGTGCCAGCAGCCAAGTGACAGGAAACTATGGCTACACCTTC. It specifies CASSQVTGNYGYTF.

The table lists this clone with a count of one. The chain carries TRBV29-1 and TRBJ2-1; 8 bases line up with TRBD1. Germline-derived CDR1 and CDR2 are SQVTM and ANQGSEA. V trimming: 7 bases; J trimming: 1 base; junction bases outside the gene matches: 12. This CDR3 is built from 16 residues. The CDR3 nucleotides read TGCAGCGCCGATAATCCCCGGGACAGGTCCTACAATGAGCAGTTCTTC. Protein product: CSADNPRDRSYNEQFF.

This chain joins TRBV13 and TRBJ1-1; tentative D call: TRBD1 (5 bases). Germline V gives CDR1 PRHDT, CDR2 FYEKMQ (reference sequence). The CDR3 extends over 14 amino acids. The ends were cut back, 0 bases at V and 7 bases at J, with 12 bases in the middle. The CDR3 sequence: CASSLGGGYGEAFF. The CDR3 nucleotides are TGTGCCAGCAGCTTAGGCGGGGGATACGGTGAAGCTTTCTTT.

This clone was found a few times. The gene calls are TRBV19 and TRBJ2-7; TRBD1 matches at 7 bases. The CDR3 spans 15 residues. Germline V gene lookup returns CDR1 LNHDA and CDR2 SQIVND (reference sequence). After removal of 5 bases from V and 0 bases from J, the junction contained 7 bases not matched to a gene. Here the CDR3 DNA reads TGTGCCAGTAGTGATAACCGGGACAGCTCCTACGAGCAGTACTTC. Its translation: CASSDNRDSSYEQYF.

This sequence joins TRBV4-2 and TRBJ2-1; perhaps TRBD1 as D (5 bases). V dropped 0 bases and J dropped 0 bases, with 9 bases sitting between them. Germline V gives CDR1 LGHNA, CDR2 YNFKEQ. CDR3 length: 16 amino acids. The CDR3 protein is CASSQEGQGSYNEQFF. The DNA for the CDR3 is TGTGCCAGCAGCCAAGAAGGGCAGGGCTCCTACAATGAGCAGTTCTTC.

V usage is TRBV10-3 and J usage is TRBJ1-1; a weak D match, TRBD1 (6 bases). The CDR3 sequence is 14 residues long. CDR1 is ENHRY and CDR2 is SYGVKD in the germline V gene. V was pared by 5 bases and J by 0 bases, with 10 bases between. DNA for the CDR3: TGTGCCATCAGTCCGGGACACTTGAACACTGAAGCTTTCTTT. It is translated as CAISPGHLNTEAFF.

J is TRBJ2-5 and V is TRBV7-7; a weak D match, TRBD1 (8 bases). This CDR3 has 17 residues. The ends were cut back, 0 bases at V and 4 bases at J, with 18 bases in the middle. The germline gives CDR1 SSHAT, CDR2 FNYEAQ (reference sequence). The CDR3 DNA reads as TGTGCCAGCAGCTTAGCCCGGGCACAGGGGGGGGGAGAGACCCAGTACTTC. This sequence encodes CASSLARAQGGGETQYF.

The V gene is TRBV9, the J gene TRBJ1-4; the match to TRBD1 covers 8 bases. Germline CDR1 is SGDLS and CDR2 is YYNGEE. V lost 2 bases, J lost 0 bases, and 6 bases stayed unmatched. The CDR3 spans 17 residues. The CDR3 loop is CASSVRDRRATNEKLFF. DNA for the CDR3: TGTGCCAGCAGCGTGAGGGACAGGAGAGCAACTAATGAAAAACTGTTTTTT.